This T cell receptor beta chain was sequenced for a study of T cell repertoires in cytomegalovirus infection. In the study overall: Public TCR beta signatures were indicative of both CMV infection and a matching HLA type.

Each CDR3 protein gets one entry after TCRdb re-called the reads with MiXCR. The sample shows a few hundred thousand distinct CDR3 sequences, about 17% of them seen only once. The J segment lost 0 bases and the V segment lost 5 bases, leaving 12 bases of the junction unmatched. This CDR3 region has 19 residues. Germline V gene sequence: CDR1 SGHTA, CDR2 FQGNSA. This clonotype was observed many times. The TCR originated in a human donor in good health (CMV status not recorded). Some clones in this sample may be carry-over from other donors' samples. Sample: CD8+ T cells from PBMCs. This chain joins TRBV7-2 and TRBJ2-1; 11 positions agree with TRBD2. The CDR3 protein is CASSIPGLAEKSSYNEQFF. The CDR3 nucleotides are TGTGCCAGCAGCATACCGGGACTAGCGGAGAAGAGCTCCTACAATGAGCAGTTCTTC.